The 5 T cell receptor beta chains below all came from one sample that was sequenced in a study of radiotherapy plus CTLA-4 blockade in lung cancer. Clones were read by immunoSEQ multiplex PCR, and TCRdb kept only the in-frame ones, dropping some. The sample shows tens of thousands of clones, 78% of them seen only once. The sequencing used peripheral blood, collected from a patient treated with radiotherapy plus ipilimumab. All receptors derive from a human donor with non-small cell lung cancer who had stable disease on radiotherapy plus ipilimumab.

The chain combines TRBV19 with TRBJ1-1; 7 nucleotides agree with TRBD1. V dropped 1 base and J dropped 5; count of bases not matched to a gene: 7. CDR1 and CDR2 (germline): LNHDA, SQIVND (reference sequence). This CDR3 spans 15 amino acids. CDR3 nucleotides: TGTGCCAGTAGTATAGCCAGGGGGGTACTAACTGAAGCTTTCTTT. It yields the protein CASSIARGVLTEAFF.

The rearrangement joins TRBV5-6 to TRBJ1-4; the D is unclear. Between the trimmed V and J ends, which lost 0 bases and 6 bases, there was a span of 6 bases. The germline CDR1 and CDR2 sequences are SGHDT and YYEEEE. This CDR3 is 13 amino acids long. The CDR3 protein is CASSLGSDEKLFF. For the CDR3, the DNA is TGTGCCAGCAGCTTGGGTTCCGATGAAAAACTGTTTTTT.

This chain links TRBV28 with TRBJ2-7; TRBD1 is a possible D gene (6 bases). From germline, CDR1 is MDHEN and CDR2 SYDVKM. V was shortened by 7 bases and J by 5 bases, with 21 bases between the two germline ends. This CDR3 is 15 amino acids long. Written as DNA, the CDR3 is TGTGCCAGCAAGGGGAGCGACAGGTCGGCCCACGAGCAGTACGTC. It is translated as CASKGSDRSAHEQYV.

The genes are TRBV21-1 and TRBJ1-5. TRBV21-1 is flagged as a pseudogene. The CDR3 sequence is 16 residues long. CDR3 DNA sequence: TGTGCCAGCAGCAAGGCCGGGAGCCCAATCCGGCAGCCCCAGCATTTT. It yields the protein CASSKAGSPIRQPQHF.

This clone was counted only a few times. The rearrangement joins TRBV9 to TRBJ2-1, with 9 nucleotides matching TRBD2. The germline gives CDR1 SGDLS, CDR2 YYNGEE. The CDR3 length is 15 residues. V shed 1 base and J 4 bases; nucleotides not matched to a gene: 3. The DNA for the CDR3 is TGTGCCAGCAGCGTACTAGCGGGGATATACAATGAGCAGTTCTTC. Translation: CASSVLAGIYNEQFF.